What follows is one TCR beta chain and its context. Its target is unknown. The sample belongs to a study of OX40 agonist ivuxolimab in advanced cancers. Notes on the study in general: The CD4+ and CD8+ T cells in the blood had expanded clonally by week 6 at 0.1 to 3.0 mg/kg.

Profiling relied on immunoSEQ multiplex PCR, and the TCRdb table lists in-frame clones only, not all of them. This table has about 79,000 clones, 94% appearing once. The V end lost 0 bases, the J end lost 3 bases, and 12 bases lay between the germline ends. The germline gives CDR1 MNHEY, CDR2 SVGAGI. The CDR3 has 15 amino acids. V gene TRBV6-5 combines with J gene TRBJ2-7, with a weak D call TRBD1 (5 bases). This sequence originates from an adult with an advanced solid tumor such as melanoma, head and neck, liver or kidney cancer. The sequencing used CD4+ or CD8+ T cells sorted from blood, collected in a trial of the OX40 agonist ivuxolimab. The DNA of the CDR3 is TGTGCCAGCAGTTACTCAACGCAGGGAAACTACGAGCAGTACTTC. It encodes CASSYSTQGNYEQYF.